The present T cell receptor (beta chain) was sequenced within a study of T cell responses to AZD1222 COVID-19 vaccine. Clones were sequenced by immunoSEQ multiplex PCR, and TCRdb holds only the in-frame ones, with some missing. The sample has 60,000 to 75,000 clones, 84% seen once. Findings of the study overall: Regions left unmutated in variants are reportedly the target of nearly half of spike-specific TCRs. Sampled repertoires all dated from after the peak T cell response. Among vaccine-associated CD4 TCRs, coverage spanned spike, with dominance at 160-218 and 743-854. Clonal diversity was possibly underestimated; the donors were predominantly white British and more often female.

Germline V gene lookup returns CDR1 MNHEY and CDR2 SVGAGI. This CDR3 spans 15 amino acids. With 2 bases removed from V and 2 bases from J, the gap between germline ends came to 9 bases. Concerning this clone: Its antigen is not identified.

V gene TRBV6-5 combines with J gene TRBJ2-2; D gene ambiguous. The clonotype comes from an adult in good health. The material was peripheral blood, obtained on day 0 of AZD1222 vaccination. CDR3 region: CASSYQTANTGELFF. The DNA for the CDR3 is TGTGCCAGCAGTTACCAAACAGCCAACACCGGGGAGCTGTTTTTT.